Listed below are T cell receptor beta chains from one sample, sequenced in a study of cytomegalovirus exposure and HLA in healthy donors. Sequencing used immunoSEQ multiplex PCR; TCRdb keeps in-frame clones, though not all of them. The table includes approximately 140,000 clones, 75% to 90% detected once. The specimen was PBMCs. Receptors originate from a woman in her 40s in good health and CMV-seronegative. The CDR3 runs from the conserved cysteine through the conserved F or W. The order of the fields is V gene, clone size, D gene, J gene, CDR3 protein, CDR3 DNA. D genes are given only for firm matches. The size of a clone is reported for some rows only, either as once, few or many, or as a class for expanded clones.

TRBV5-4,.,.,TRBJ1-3,CASSSGAISGNTIYF,TGTGCCAGCAGCTCCGGAGCGATCTCTGGAAACACCATATATTTT
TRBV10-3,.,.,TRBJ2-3,CAISEGRADTQYF,TGTGCCATCAGTGAGGGCAGGGCAGATACGCAGTATTTT
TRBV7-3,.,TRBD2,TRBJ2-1,CASSLTGLAGGNEQFF,TGTGCCAGCAGCTTAACGGGACTAGCGGGAGGGAATGAGCAGTTCTTC
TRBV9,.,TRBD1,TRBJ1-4,CASSLTGTGHEKLFF,TGTGCCAGCAGCTTAACCGGGACAGGGCATGAAAAACTGTTTTTT
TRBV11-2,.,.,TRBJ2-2,CASSPPGAGELFF,TGTGCCAGCAGCCCACCAGGGGCCGGGGAGCTGTTTTTT
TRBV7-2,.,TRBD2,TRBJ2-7,CASSPLAGIYEQYF,TGTGCCAGCAGCCCTCTAGCGGGGATCTACGAGCAGTACTTC
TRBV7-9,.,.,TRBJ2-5,CASSFPRHNLGGETQYF,TGTGCCAGCAGCTTCCCCCGACACAATCTAGGGGGAGAGACCCAGTACTTC
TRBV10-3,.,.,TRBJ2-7,CAISESTTNEQYF,TGTGCCATCAGTGAGTCGACGACTAACGAGCAGTACTTC
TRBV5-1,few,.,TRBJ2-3,CASSLAEASGTDTQYF,TGCGCCAGCAGCTTGGCCGAGGCTAGCGGCACAGATACGCAGTATTTT
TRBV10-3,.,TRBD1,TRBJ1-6,CAISEVQGGNSPLHF,TGTGCCATCAGTGAGGTACAGGGGGGTAATTCACCCCTCCACTTT
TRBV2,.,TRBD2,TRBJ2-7,CASMRERNEQYF,TGTGCCAGCATGCGGGAGAGGAACGAGCAGTACTTC
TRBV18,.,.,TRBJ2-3,CASSTFGAGGTDTQYF,TGTGCCAGCTCGACGTTTGGAGCCGGGGGCACAGATACGCAGTATTTT
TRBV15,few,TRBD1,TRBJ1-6,CATSRGDRGNSPLHF,TGTGCCACCAGCAGAGGGGACAGGGGCAATTCACCCCTCCACTTT
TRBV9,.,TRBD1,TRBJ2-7,CASSEGTAGYEQYF,TGTGCCAGCAGCGAGGGGACAGCCGGCTACGAGCAGTACTTC
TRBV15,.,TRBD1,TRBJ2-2,CATSRIGDSDNTGELFF,TGTGCCACCAGCAGAATAGGGGACAGCGACAACACCGGGGAGCTGTTTTTT
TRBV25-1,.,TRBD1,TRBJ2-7,CASSESLTGGRYSYEQYF,TGTGCCAGCAGTGAATCCCTTACAGGGGGCCGGTACTCCTACGAGCAGTACTTC
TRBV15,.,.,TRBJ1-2,CATSRDRVGGYTF,TGTGCCACCAGCAGAGACAGGGTGGGAGGCTACACCTTC
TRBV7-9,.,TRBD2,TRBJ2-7,CASSLGSGLAVSSYEQYF,TGTGCCAGCAGCTTAGGGTCGGGGCTAGCGGTAAGCTCCTACGAGCAGTACTTC
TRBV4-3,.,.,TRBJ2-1,CASSQEGQGYNEQFF,TGCGCCAGCAGCCAAGAGGGTCAGGGATACAATGAGCAGTTCTTC
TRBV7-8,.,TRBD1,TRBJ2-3,CASSSDRGGTDTQYF,TGTGCCAGCAGCTCGGACAGGGGTGGGACAGATACGCAGTATTTT
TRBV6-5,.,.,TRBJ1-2,CASSFRREGYGYTF,TGTGCCAGCAGTTTCCGTCGTGAGGGCTATGGCTACACCTTC
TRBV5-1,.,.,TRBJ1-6,CASSLAGYSPLHF,TGCGCCAGCAGCTTGGCGGGGTATTCACCCCTCCACTTT
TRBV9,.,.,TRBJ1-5,CASSASPGQPQHF,TGTGCCAGCAGCGCCTCCCCCGGGCAGCCCCAGCATTTT
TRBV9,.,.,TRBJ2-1,CASSPHRITGNEQFF,TGTGCCAGCAGCCCTCACCGAATCACAGGTAATGAGCAGTTCTTC
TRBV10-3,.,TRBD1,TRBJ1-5,CAISESTRDRPSPQHF,TGTGCCATCAGTGAGTCGACTCGGGACAGACCCTCTCCCCAGCATTTT
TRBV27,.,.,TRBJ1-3,CASRPQTGNTIYF,TGTGCCAGCCGACCCCAGACAGGAAACACCATATATTTT
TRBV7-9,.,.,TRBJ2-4,CASSPEIQGNIQYF,TGTGCCAGCAGCCCGGAGATCCAGGGGAACATTCAGTACTTC
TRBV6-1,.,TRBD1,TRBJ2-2,CASSSRDRFGELFF,TGTGCCAGCAGTTCCCGGGACAGATTCGGGGAGCTGTTTTTT
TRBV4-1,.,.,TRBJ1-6,CASSQDSPGSPLHF,TGCGCCAGCAGCCAAGACAGTCCAGGTTCACCCCTCCACTTT
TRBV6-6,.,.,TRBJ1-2,CASSYPEKGGTEGYTF,TGTGCCAGCAGTTACCCGGAAAAGGGGGGGACGGAGGGCTACACCTTC
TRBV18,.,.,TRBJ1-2,CASSPGQAANYGYTF,TGTGCCAGCTCACCAGGGCAGGCAGCTAACTATGGCTACACCTTC
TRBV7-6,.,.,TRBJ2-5,CASSPRGGPLQETQYF,TGTGCCAGCAGCCCTAGGGGGGGCCCCCTCCAAGAGACCCAGTACTTC
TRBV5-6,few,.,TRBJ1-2,CASREGGGANYGYTF,TGTGCCAGCAGAGAAGGGGGGGGAGCTAACTATGGCTACACCTTC
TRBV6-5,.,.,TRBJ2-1,CASSYSNPTGEQFF,TGTGCCAGCAGTTACTCAAACCCCACGGGTGAGCAGTTCTTC
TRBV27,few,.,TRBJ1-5,CASSNRGNQPQHF,TGTGCCAGCAGTAACCGAGGCAATCAGCCCCAGCATTTT
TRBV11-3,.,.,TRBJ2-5,CASSLGRDGETQYF,TGTGCCAGCAGCTTAGGCAGGGATGGCGAGACCCAGTACTTC